This T cell receptor (beta chain) was identified during a study of CD8 T cells in ankylosing spondylitis. With regard to this clonotype: No antigen is known for it.

TCRdb processed the 5' RACE reads anew with MiXCR; each CDR3 protein has one entry. This table has approximately 150,000 distinct CDR3 sequences, roughly 15% appearing once. Findings of the study overall: As reported, disease-linked clones showed significant enrichment in matched ankylosing spondylitis synovial fluid. Peripheral blood held disease-linked clones only at relatively low frequency, and these were CD8+. Ankylosing spondylitis blood seemed to carry a telltale TCR beta motif made of under 10 highly homologous variants.

V lost 6 bases and J lost 6, with 12 bases in between. The germline CDR1 and CDR2 sequences are MNHEY and SVGEGT. The CDR3 consists of 13 residues. Sequencing input: blood, either unsorted or a sorted T cell fraction (not recorded which). The chain is built from TRBV6-2 or TRBV6-3 and TRBJ2-1; D is unresolved. The TCR sequence derives from a male donor with ankylosing spondylitis. The CDR3 nucleotides read TGTGCCAGCAGCACTAACCCCCCCAATGAGCAGTTCTTC. This codes for CASSTNPPNEQFF.